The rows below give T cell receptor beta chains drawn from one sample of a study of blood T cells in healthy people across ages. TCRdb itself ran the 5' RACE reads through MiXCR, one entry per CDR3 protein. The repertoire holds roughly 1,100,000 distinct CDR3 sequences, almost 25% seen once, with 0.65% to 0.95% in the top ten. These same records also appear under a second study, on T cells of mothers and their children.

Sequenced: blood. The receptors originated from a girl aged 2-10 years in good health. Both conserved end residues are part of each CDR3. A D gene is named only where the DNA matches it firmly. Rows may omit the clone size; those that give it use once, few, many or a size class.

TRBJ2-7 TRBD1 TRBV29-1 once TGCAGCGCCGTAGGGGGCCTGTCCTACGAGCAGTACTTC CSAVGGLSYEQYF
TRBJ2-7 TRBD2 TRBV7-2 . TGTGCCAGCAGCTTAGTAGTGTCTTCTAGCGGGGTCGAATCCTACGAGCAGTACTTC CASSLVVSSSGVESYEQYF
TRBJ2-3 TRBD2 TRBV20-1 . TGCAGTGCTAGAGTGCCAGCGGGACCTAGCACAGATACGCAGTATTTT CSARVPAGPSTDTQYF
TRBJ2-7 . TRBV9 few TGTGCCAGCAGCGGACCTGGGGGTGCCTACGAGCAGTACTTC CASSGPGGAYEQYF
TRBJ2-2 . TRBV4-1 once TGCGCCAGCAGCCAAGGGTGGGGGCCGAACACCGGGGAGCTGTTTTTT CASSQGWGPNTGELFF
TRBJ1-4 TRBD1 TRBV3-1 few TGTGCCAGCAGCCCCCGAGGACAGGAAAATGAAAAACTGTTTTTT CASSPRGQENEKLFF
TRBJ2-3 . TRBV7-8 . TGTGCCAGCAGCCCTCGAATCCCCGGCACAGATACGCAGTATTTT CASSPRIPGTDTQYF
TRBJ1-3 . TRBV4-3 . TGCGCCAGCAGCCAAGATCGAAGCTCTGGAAACACCATATATTTT CASSQDRSSGNTIYF
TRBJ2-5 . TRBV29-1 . TGCAGCGCACGACTAGTAGGGGAGACCCAATACTTC CSARLVGETQYF
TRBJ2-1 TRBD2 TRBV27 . TGCGCCAGCAGTTTGAGCGGGAGGTGGTACAATGAGCAGTTCTTC CASSLSGRWYNEQFF
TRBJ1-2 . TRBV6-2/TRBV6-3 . TGTGCCAGCCTCGGGAGCGCCCGAATCTATGGCTACACCTTC CASLGSARIYGYTF
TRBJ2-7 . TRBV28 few TGTGCCAGCAGTGACTTGACGCCTAGCGAGCAGTACTTC CASSDLTPSEQYF